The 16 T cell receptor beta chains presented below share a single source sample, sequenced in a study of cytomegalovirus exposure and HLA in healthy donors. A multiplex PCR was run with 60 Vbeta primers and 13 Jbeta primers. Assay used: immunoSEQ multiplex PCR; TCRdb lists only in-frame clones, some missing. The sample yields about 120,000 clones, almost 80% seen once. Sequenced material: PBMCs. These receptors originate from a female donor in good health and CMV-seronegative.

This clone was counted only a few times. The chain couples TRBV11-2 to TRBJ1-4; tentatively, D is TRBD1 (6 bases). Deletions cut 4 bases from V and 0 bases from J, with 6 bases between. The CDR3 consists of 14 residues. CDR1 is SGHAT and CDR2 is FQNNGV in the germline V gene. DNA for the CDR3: TGTGCCAGCAGCTACAGGGCAACTAATGAAAAACTGTTTTTT. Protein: CASSYRATNEKLFF.

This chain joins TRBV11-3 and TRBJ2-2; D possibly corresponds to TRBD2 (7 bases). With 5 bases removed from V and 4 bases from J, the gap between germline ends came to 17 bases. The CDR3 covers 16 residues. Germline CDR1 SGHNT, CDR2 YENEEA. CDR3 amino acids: CASSPRTRGGTGELFF. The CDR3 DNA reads TGTGCCAGCAGCCCACGAACGAGGGGGGGCACCGGGGAGCTGTTTTTT.

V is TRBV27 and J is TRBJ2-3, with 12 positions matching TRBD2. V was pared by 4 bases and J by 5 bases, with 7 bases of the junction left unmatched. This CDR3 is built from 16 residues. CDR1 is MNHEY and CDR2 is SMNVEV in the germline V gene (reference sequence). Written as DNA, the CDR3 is TGTGCCAGCAGTTCACGACTAGCGGGAGTAAGAGATACGCAGTATTTT. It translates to CASSSRLAGVRDTQYF.

CDR3 protein: CASSVAPSFSYEQYF. CDR3 in DNA: TGTGCCAGCAGCGTAGCACCAAGCTTCTCCTACGAGCAGTACTTC. The rearrangement links TRBV9 to TRBJ2-7, with D hard to call. The CDR3 consists of 15 residues. V shed 0 bases and J shed 0 bases, with 10 bases lying between them. The germline CDR1 and CDR2 sequences are SGDLS and YYNGEE.

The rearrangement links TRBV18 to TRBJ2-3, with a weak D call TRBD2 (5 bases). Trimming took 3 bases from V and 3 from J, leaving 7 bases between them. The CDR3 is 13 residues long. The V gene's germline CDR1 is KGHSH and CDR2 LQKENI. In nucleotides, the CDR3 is TGTGCCAGCTCACCTGGGAGAACAGATACGCAGTATTTT. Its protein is CASSPGRTDTQYF.

The CDR3 region is CASSYSLAGLTGELFF. CDR3 in DNA: TGTGCCAGCAGTTATAGCCTAGCGGGGCTTACCGGGGAGCTGTTTTTT. J is TRBJ2-2 and V is TRBV6-5; 9 bases fit TRBD2. The germline V gene encodes CDR1 MNHEY and CDR2 SVGAGI. The trim removed 3 bases at V and 5 bases at J, leaving 7 bases unmatched. The CDR3 is made up of 16 amino acids.

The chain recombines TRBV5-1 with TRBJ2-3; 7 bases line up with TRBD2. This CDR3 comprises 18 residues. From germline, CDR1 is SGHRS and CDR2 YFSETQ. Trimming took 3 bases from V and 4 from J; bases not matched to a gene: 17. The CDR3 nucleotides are TGCGCCAGCAGCTACCCGAATCGGTGGGAGGGCTCCCCAGATACGCAGTATTTT. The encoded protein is CASSYPNRWEGSPDTQYF.

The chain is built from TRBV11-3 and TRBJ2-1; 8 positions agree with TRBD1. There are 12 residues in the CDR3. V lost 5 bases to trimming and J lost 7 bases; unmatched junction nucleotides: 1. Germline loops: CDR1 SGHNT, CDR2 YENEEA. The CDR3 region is CASSRDRNEQFF. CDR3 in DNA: TGTGCCAGCAGCAGGGACAGGAATGAGCAGTTCTTC.

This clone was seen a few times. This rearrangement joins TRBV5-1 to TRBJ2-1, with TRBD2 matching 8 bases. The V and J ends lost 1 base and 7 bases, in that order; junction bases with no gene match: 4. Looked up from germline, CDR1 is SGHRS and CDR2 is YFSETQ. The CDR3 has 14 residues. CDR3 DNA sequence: TGCGCCAGCAGCTTGATGGCTAGCGGGAATGAGCAGTTCTTC. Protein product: CASSLMASGNEQFF.

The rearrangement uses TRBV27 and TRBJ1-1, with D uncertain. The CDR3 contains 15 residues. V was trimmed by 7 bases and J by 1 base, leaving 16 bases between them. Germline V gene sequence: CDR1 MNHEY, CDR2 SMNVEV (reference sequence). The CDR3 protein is CASTRRGSGNTEAFF. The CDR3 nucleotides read TGTGCCAGCACCCGACGAGGGAGCGGGAACACTGAAGCTTTCTTT.

The CDR3 region has the DNA TGTGCCAGCAGTCCCGGGACAGGGGCAAACAATGAGCAGTTCTTC. It codes for CASSPGTGANNEQFF. The V gene is TRBV6-5, the J gene TRBJ2-1, with 10 bases lining up with TRBD1. Germline trimming cut 5 bases from V and 5 bases from J; bases unmatched to any gene: 6. Germline CDR1 reads MNHEY; CDR2 reads SVGAGI. The CDR3 loop spans 15 amino acids.

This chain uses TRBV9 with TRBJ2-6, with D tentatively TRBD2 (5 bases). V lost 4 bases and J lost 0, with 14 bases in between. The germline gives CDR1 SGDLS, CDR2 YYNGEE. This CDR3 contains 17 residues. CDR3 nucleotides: TGTGCCAGCAGCCCGGAGGCGCTGAGCTCTGGGGCCAACGTCCTGACTTTC. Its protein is CASSPEALSSGANVLTF.

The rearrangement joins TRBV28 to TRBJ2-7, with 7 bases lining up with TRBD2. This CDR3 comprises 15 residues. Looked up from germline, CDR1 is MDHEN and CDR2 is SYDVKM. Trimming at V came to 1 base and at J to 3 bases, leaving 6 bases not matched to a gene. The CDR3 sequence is CASSLYWGGSYEQYF. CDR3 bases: TGTGCCAGCAGTTTATATTGGGGCGGGAGCTACGAGCAGTACTTC.

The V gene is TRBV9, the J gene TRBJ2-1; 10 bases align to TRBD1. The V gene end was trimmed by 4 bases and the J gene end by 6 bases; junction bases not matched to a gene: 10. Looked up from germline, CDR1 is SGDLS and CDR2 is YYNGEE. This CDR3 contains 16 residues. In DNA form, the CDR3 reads TGTGCCAGCAGCCCCTTCGAGGACAGGGGGGGCAATGAGCAGTTCTTC. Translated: CASSPFEDRGGNEQFF.

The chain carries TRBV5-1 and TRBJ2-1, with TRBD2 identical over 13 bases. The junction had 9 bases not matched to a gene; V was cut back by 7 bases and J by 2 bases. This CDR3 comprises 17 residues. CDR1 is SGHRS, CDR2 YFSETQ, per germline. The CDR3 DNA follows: TGCGCCAGCTACCCGCAAGGGACTAGCGGGACCTACAATGAGCAGTTCTTC. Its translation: CASYPQGTSGTYNEQFF.

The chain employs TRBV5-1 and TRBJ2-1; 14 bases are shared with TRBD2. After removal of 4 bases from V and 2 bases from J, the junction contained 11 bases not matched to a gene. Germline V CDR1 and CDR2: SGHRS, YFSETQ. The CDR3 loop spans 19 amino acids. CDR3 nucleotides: TGCGCCAGCAGCCAACCGGGACTAGCGGGAGAAGGTACCTACAATGAGCAGTTCTTC. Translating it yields CASSQPGLAGEGTYNEQFF.